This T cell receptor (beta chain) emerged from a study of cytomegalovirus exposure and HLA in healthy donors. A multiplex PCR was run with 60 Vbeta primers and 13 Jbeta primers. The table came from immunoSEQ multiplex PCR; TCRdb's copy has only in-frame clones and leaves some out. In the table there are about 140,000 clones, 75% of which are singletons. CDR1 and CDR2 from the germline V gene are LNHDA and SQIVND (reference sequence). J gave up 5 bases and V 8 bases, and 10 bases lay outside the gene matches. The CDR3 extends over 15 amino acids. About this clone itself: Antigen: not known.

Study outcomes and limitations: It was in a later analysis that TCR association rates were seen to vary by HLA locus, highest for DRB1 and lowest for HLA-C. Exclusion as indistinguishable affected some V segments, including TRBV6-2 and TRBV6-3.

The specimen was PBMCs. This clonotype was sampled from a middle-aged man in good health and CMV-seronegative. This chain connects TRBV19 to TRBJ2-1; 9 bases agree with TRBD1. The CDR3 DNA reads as TGTGCCAGTGATGTGGGACAGGGTCCCCACAATGAGCAGTTCTTC. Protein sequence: CASDVGQGPHNEQFF. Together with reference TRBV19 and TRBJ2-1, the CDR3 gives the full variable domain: DGGITQSPKYLFRKEGQNVTLSCEQNLNHDAMYWYRQDPGQGLRLIYYSQIVNDFQKGDIAEGYSVSREKKESFPLTVTSAQKNPTAFYLCASDVGQGPHNEQFFGPGTRLTVL.